This T cell receptor (beta chain) was sequenced during a study of CD8 T cells in ankylosing spondylitis. The table lists this clonotype with many counts. Its antigen is unknown. This CDR3 has 19 amino acids. CDR1 and CDR2 (germline): SGHRS, YFSETQ. Trimming cost V 0 bases and J 0 bases, with 22 bases left between them. The study's findings and limits: Among TCR beta sequences, a motif of about 8 highly homologous variants appeared characteristic of ankylosing spondylitis blood. Earlier work had already found some motif variants in reactive arthritis synovial fluid and blood. Significantly higher representation of disease-linked clones was reported for matched ankylosing spondylitis synovial fluid.

Generation of TCR beta libraries employed quantitative 5'-RACE incorporating molecular barcodes. TCRdb re-called the 5' RACE reads with MiXCR, one entry per CDR3 protein. The sample lists 180,000 or so distinct CDR3 sequences, around 10% occurring once. The specimen was blood, either unsorted or a sorted T cell fraction (not recorded which). The chain recombines TRBV5-1 with TRBJ2-7, with D perhaps TRBD2 (5 bases). The receptor was derived from a male donor with ankylosing spondylitis or in good health (not recorded which). The CDR3 DNA is TGCGCCAGCAGCTTGGGCGGGTGGGCAATTGAGCCGCGCTCCTACGAGCAGTACTTC. This translates into CASSLGGWAIEPRSYEQYF.